One and the same sample provided the 8 T cell receptor beta chains below, sequenced in a study of graft-versus-host responses after intestinal transplantation. Produced via immunoSEQ multiplex PCR; TCRdb's table is partial and in-frame only. Of 50,000 or so clones in the sample, about 90% are singletons; the top ten hold under 3%. The sample in question was PBMCs, obtained about 120 days after intestinal transplantation. Source of these receptors: a human patient who received an intestinal transplant, so some T cells may come from the graft donor.

V is TRBV2 and J is TRBJ1-5, with 7 positions matching TRBD1. The CDR3 spans 14 residues. The germline gives CDR1 SNHLY, CDR2 FYNNEI. V trimming: 3 bases; J trimming: 11 bases; junction bases outside the gene matches: 10. DNA of the CDR3: TGTGCCAGCAGTGACAGGGGGGTCCCGTCTTCCCAGCATTTT. It is translated as CASSDRGVPSSQHF.

This clone has only one observation. Here the CDR3 omits its conserved ending phenylalanine or tryptophan, so a read error is the likely source. Because the CDR3's place on the DNA is in doubt, the DNA is left out and the CDR3 is given as listed by TCRdb. The rearrangement links TRBV21-1 to TRBJ1-2. TRBV21-1 is given as a pseudogene. The CDR3 has 8 amino acids, counting both end residues. CDR3 sequence reads: CASSSPEL.

The chain links TRBV5-1 to TRBJ1-3; 7 positions agree with TRBD1. CDR3 length: 16 amino acids. Germline V CDR1 and CDR2: SGHRS, YFSETQ. V lost 3 bases and J lost 0; bases outside the gene matches: 6. Here the CDR3 DNA reads TGCGCCAGCAGCTCTACCGGGACAGCCTCTGGAAACACCATATATTTT. It encodes CASSSTGTASGNTIYF.

This clone was detected once. One junction end disagrees with the germline gene, perhaps due to a read error. This chain links TRBV5-1 with TRBJ2-5; no clear D. Germline V CDR1 and CDR2: SGHRS, YFSETQ. The CDR3 runs 13 residues. CDR3 sequence (DNA): TGCGCCAGCAGCTTGGACTTACAAGAGACCCGGTACTTC. Translating it yields CASSLDLQETRYF.

This clone was seen just once. The rearrangement uses TRBV18 and TRBJ1-1; D not resolved. Germline assignment: CDR1 KGHSH and CDR2 LQKENI. The CDR3 extends over 13 amino acids. Trimming stripped 2 bases from V and 4 bases from J, with 8 bases between. This CDR3 reads CASSPGVVTEAFF. CDR3 bases: TGTGCCAGCTCACCAGGGGTAGTCACTGAAGCTTTCTTT.

In DNA form, the CDR3 reads TGTGCCAGCAGCCCCGGACAGGGTCAAGGCTACACCTTC. Translating gives CASSPGQGQGYTF. The chain links TRBV7-9 to TRBJ1-2; 8 nucleotides line up with TRBD1. V lost 5 bases and J lost 8; bases outside the gene matches: 7. The length of the CDR3 is 13 residues. Germline values: CDR1 SEHNR, CDR2 FQNEAQ (reference sequence).

V and J are TRBV13 and TRBJ2-7; D not resolved. Germline V gene sequence: CDR1 PRHDT, CDR2 FYEKMQ (reference sequence). CDR3 length: 14 amino acids. With 3 bases removed from V and 1 base from J, the gap between germline ends came to 10 bases. This CDR3 is CASSFYALSYEQYF. The CDR3 DNA reads TGTGCCAGCAGCTTCTATGCTCTATCCTACGAGCAGTACTTC.

V gene TRBV2 combines with J gene TRBJ2-7; tentatively, D is TRBD2 (5 bases). V lost 3 bases, J lost 5 bases, and 11 bases lay in between. The CDR3 sequence is 13 residues long. The germline gives CDR1 SNHLY, CDR2 FYNNEI. The CDR3 DNA reads TGTGCCAGCAGTGAGAACCGGCGGGACGAGCAGTACTTC. Its translation: CASSENRRDEQYF.